This TCR beta chain is drawn from a study of T cells after yellow fever vaccination. Study-wide results and limits: After the booster, approximately 96% of CD4 and more than 75% of CD8 primary-response clones were re-detected.

V gave up 2 bases and J gave up 4 bases; unmatched junction bases: 10. This CDR3 has 18 amino acids. CDR1 and CDR2 from the germline V gene are SGHAT and FQNNGV. TCRdb itself ran the 5' RACE reads through MiXCR, one entry per CDR3 protein. Of 600,000 to 750,000 distinct CDR3 sequences in the sample, 10% to 15% were seen once. On this clonotype: Its cognate antigen is unknown.

This receptor was obtained from a man aged 25-40 years who received the YFV17D yellow fever vaccine. The genes are TRBV11-2 and TRBJ2-2; 10 nucleotides match TRBD2. Sequences were derived from PBMCs, sampled on the day of the yellow fever booster vaccination. CDR3 bases: TGTGCCAGCAGCTTAAGTCGGCTAGCGGGAGCGGTCACCGGGGAGCTGTTTTTT. This codes for CASSLSRLAGAVTGELFF.